This T cell receptor beta chain was recorded in a study of cytomegalovirus exposure and HLA in healthy donors. Germline values: CDR1 MNHEY, CDR2 SMNVEV (reference sequence). V was clipped by 6 bases and J by 6 bases; unmatched bases: 9. This CDR3 spans 14 amino acids. A multiplex PCR was run with 60 Vbeta primers and 13 Jbeta primers. Data came from immunoSEQ multiplex PCR; TCRdb stores just in-frame clones and leaves some out. The top ten clones hold around 7% of a sample with about 100,000 clones, around 76% of them seen once. Findings and limits, study-wide: Altogether, 170 or so TCR beta chains were recorded as cytomegalovirus-associated.

With respect to this clone: Its antigen is still unknown.

V usage is TRBV27 and J usage is TRBJ2-7; 9 nucleotides line up with TRBD1. The sample consisted of PBMCs. The sequence was obtained from a man aged 40-49 years in good health and CMV-seropositive. CDR3 DNA sequence: TGTGCCAGCAGGCAGCGGACAGGGGCGGGCGAGCAGTACTTC. This sequence encodes CASRQRTGAGEQYF.